This T cell receptor beta chain was retrieved from a study of T cells expressing NK-cell markers. Study in general: It was from sorted CD3+CD56+NKG2C+, CD3+CD56+NKG2C- and CD3+CD56-NKG2C+ T cells that TCR beta repertoires came. Serological testing identified most of the eight sequenced donors as HCMV-seropositive and one as seronegative.

Germline V CDR1 and CDR2: SGHDN, FVKESK. The CDR3 runs 13 residues. Study-wide findings and caveats: It remained uncertain whether the expanded NKG2C+ T cell clones were specific for HCMV antigens.

On this clonotype itself: Its antigen is unidentified.

With the 5' RACE reads reprocessed, TCRdb shows one record per CDR3 protein and no DNA. The ten top clones account for approximately 1.4%, within a sample of fewer than 550,000 distinct CDR3 sequences. The genes are TRBV14 and TRBJ2-7; there is no DNA to check the TCRdb D call of TRBD1. The sequenced sample was blood T cells: a sorted CD56 or NKG2C T cell subset, CD4+ or CD8+ T cells, or bulk PBMC T cells (not recorded which). This receptor was taken from a woman in her forties or fifties in good health. This CDR3 reads CASSQTLGGLQYF.